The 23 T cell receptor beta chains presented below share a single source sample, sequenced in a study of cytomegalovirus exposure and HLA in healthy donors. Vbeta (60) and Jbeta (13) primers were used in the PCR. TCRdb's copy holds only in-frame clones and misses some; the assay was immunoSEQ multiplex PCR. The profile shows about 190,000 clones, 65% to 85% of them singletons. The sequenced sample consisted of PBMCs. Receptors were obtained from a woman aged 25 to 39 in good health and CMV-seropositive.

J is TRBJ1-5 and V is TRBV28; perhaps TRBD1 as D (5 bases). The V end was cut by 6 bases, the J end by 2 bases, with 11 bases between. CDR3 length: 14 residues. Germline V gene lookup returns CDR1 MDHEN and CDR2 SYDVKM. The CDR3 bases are TGTGCCAGCAGCACCCAGGGCGGCAATCAGCCCCAGCATTTT. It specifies CASSTQGGNQPQHF. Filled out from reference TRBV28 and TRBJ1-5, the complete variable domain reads DVKVTQSSRYLVKRTGEKVFLECVQDMDHENMFWYRQDPGLGLRLIYFSYDVKMKEKGDIPEGYSVSREKKERFSLILESASTNQTSMYLCASSTQGGNQPQHFGDGTRLSIL.

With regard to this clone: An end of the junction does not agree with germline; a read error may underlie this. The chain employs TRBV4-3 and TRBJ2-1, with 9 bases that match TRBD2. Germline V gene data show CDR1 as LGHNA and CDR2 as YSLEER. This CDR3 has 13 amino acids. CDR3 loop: CASSQAGGGAQVF. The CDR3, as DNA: TGCGCCAGCAGCCAAGCCGGCGGGGGGGCCCAGGTCTTC.

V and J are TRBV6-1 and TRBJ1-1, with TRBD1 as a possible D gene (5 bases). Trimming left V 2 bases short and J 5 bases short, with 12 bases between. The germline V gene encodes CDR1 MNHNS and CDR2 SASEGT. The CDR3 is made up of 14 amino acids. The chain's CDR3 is CASSESGGITEAFF. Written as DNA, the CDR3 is TGTGCCAGCAGTGAATCGGGGGGGATTACTGAAGCTTTCTTT.

CDR3 region: CASSFGPLADTGYF. The CDR3, as DNA: TGTGCCAGCAGTTTTGGCCCCCTAGCGGACACGGGGTATTTT. The chain has TRBV28 and TRBJ2-3; 7 positions match TRBD2. This CDR3 has 14 residues. Germline loops: CDR1 MDHEN, CDR2 SYDVKM. After removal of 3 bases from V and 14 bases from J, the junction contained 14 bases not matched to a gene.

The CDR3 sequence: CSVEAGSVHGYTF. CDR3 in DNA: TGCAGCGTTGAGGCGGGCTCGGTACATGGCTACACCTTC. This chain links TRBV29-1 with TRBJ1-2; D gene uncertain. Germline values: CDR1 SQVTM, CDR2 ANQGSEA. Deletions cut 3 bases from V and 6 bases from J, with 14 bases between. The CDR3 totals 13 residues.

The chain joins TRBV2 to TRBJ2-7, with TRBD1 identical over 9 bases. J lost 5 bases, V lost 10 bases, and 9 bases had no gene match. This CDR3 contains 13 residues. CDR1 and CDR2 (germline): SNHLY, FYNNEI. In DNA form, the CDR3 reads TGTGCCATATCGGGGACAGGGTTCCACGAGCAGTACTTC. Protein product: CAISGTGFHEQYF.

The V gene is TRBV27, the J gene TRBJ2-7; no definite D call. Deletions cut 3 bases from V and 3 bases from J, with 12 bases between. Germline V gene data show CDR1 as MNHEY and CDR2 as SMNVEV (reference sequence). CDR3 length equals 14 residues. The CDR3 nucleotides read TGTGCCAGCAGTTTCTCGCAGGTTCTCTACGAGCAGTACTTC. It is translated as CASSFSQVLYEQYF.

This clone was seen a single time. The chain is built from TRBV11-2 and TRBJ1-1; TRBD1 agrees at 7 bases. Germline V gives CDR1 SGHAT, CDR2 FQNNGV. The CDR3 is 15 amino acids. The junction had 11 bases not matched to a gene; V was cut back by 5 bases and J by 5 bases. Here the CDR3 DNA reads TGTGCCAGCAGCCCGCGCCGGGACAGCCGTACTGAAGCTTTCTTT. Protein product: CASSPRRDSRTEAFF.

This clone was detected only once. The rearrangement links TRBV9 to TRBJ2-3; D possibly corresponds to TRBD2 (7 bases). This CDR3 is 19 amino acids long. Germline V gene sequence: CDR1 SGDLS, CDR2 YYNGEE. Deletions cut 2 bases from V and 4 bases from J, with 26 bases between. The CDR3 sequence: CASSVSLPSEGGYADTQYF. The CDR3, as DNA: TGTGCCAGCAGCGTTAGCCTCCCAAGCGAGGGGGGGTATGCAGATACGCAGTATTTT.

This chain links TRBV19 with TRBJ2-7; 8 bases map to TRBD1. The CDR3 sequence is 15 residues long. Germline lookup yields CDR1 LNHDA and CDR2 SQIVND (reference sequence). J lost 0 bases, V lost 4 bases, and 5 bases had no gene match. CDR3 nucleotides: TGTGCCAGTAGTACACAGGGGGACATCTCCTACGAGCAGTACTTC. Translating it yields CASSTQGDISYEQYF.

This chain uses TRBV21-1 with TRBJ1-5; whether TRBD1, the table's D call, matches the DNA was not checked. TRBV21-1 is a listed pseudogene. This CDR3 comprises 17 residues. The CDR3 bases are TGTGCCAGCAGCAAAGAGGGTACAGGGCATAGCAATCAGCCCCAGCATTTT. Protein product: CASSKEGTGHSNQPQHF.

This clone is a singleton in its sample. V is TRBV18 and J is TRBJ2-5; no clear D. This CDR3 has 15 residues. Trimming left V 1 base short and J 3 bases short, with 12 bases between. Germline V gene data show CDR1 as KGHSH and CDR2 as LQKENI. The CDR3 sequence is CASSPRVGPEETQYF. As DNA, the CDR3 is TGTGCCAGCTCACCACGAGTCGGTCCGGAAGAGACCCAGTACTTC.

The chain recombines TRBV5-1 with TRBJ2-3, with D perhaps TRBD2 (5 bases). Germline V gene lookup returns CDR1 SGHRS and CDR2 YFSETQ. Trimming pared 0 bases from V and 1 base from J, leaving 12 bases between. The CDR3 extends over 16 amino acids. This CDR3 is CASSLGPAARTDTQYF. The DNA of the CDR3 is TGCGCCAGCAGCTTGGGACCAGCGGCACGCACAGATACGCAGTATTTT.

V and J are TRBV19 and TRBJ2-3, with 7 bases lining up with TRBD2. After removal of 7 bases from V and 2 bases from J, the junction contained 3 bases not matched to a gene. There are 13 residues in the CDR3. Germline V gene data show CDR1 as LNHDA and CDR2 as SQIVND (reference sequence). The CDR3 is CASKTSLTDTQYF. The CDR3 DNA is TGTGCCAGTAAGACTAGCCTCACAGATACGCAGTATTTT.

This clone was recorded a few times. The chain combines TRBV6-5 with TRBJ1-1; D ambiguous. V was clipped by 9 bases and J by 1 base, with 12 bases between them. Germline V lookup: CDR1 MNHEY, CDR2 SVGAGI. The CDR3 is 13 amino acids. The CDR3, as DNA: TGTGCCAGTGTAGATGGGAGGAACACTGAAGCTTTCTTT. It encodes CASVDGRNTEAFF.

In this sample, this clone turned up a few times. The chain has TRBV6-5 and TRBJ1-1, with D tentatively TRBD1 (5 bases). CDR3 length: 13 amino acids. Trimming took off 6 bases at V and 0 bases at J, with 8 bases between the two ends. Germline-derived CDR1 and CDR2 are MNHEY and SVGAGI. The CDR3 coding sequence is TGTGCCAGCAGCTCAGGGTTGAACACTGAAGCTTTCTTT. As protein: CASSSGLNTEAFF.

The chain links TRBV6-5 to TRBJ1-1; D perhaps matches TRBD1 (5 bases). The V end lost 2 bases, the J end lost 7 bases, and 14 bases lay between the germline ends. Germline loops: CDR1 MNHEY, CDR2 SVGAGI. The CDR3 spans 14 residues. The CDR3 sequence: CASSYPVETGEAFF. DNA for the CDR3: TGTGCCAGCAGTTACCCTGTGGAAACAGGTGAAGCTTTCTTT.

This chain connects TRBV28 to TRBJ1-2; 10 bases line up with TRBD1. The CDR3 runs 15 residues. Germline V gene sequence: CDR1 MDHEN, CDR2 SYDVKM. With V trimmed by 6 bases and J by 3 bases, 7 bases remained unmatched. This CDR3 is CASSSLGQGDYGYTF. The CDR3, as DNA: TGTGCCAGCAGCTCCCTTGGACAGGGGGACTATGGCTACACCTTC.

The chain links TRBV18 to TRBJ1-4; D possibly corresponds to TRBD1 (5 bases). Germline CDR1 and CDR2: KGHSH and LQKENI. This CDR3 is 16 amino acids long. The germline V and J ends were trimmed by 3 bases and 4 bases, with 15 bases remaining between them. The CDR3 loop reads CASSPSGRGINEKLFF. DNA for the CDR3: TGTGCCAGCTCACCCTCGGGGAGGGGAATTAATGAAAAACTGTTTTTT. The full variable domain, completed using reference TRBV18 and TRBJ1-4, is NAGVMQNPRHLVRRRGQEARLRCSPMKGHSHVYWYRQLPEEGLKFMVYLQKENIIDESGMPKERFSAEFPKEGPSILRIQQVVRGDSAAYFCASSPSGRGINEKLFFGSGTQLSVL.

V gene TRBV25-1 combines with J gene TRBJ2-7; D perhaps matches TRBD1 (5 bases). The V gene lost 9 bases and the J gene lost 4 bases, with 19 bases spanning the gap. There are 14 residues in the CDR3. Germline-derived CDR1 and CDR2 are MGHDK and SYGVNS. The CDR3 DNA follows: TGTGCCAGGTCGAAAAGGCAGGGTCTTTACGAGCAGTACTTC. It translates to CARSKRQGLYEQYF.

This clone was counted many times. The CDR3 reads CASSTTSVSGELFF. DNA for the CDR3: TGTGCCAGTAGTACCACTAGCGTCTCCGGGGAGCTGTTTTTT. The chain has TRBV19 and TRBJ2-2; TRBD2 aligns across 7 bases. V shed 4 bases, J shed 6 bases, and the junction held 5 bases outside the gene matches. Germline V CDR1 and CDR2: LNHDA, SQIVND (reference sequence). CDR3 length equals 14 residues.

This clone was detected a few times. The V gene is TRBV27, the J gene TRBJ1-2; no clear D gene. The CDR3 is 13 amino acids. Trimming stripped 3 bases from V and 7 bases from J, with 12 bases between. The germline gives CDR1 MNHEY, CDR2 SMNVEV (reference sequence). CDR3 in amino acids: CASSFQVDAGYTF. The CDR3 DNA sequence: TGTGCCAGCAGTTTTCAGGTCGACGCTGGCTACACCTTC.

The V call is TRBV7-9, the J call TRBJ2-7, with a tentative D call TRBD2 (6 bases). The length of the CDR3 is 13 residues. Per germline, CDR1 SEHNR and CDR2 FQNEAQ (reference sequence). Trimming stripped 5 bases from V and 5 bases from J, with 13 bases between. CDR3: CASSPLANHEQYF. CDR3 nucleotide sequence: TGTGCCAGCAGCCCCCTAGCGAACCACGAGCAGTACTTC.